This is a list of T cell receptor beta chains from one sample in a study of shared clonotypes between healthy human individuals. TCRdb keeps only in-frame clones here, not all; method: immunoSEQ multiplex PCR. The sample lists around 990,000 clones; about 72% were seen once. Sample: memory CD4+ T cells from PBMCs. These TCRs come from a man aged 18-30 years in good health. Some clones in this sample may be carry-over from other donors' samples. Both conserved end residues are part of each CDR3. The order of the fields is clone size, J gene, V gene, D gene, CDR3 protein, CDR3 DNA. The D gene is left open where the match is weak. Size tells how often a clone was seen (once, few, many) or the class of an expanded clone, and some rows leave it out.

clone size: NA; J gene: TRBJ2-5; V gene: TRBV4-1; D gene: NA; CDR3 protein: CASSPGRVWETQYF; CDR3 DNA: TGCGCCAGCAGCCCCGGTAGGGTTTGGGAGACCCAGTACTTC
clone size: NA; J gene: TRBJ2-3; V gene: TRBV27; D gene: TRBD2; CDR3 protein: CASRGLAGRADTQYF; CDR3 DNA: TGTGCCAGCAGGGGACTAGCGGGAAGGGCAGATACGCAGTATTTT
clone size: NA; J gene: TRBJ2-4; V gene: TRBV7-9; D gene: NA; CDR3 protein: CASRNRDGDIQYF; CDR3 DNA: TGTGCCAGCAGAAACAGGGATGGGGACATTCAGTACTTC
clone size: NA; J gene: TRBJ2-7; V gene: TRBV15; D gene: TRBD1; CDR3 protein: CATSRGDRRNSYEQYF; CDR3 DNA: TGTGCCACCAGCAGAGGGGACAGGCGAAACTCCTACGAGCAGTACTTC
clone size: NA; J gene: TRBJ1-5; V gene: TRBV4-1; D gene: NA; CDR3 protein: CASSESWGNQPQHF; CDR3 DNA: TGCGCCAGCAGTGAATCTTGGGGGAATCAGCCCCAGCATTTT
clone size: few; J gene: TRBJ1-2; V gene: TRBV28; D gene: TRBD1; CDR3 protein: CASRTQRQGTYGYTF; CDR3 DNA: TGTGCCAGCAGAACCCAGAGACAGGGGACCTATGGCTACACCTTC
clone size: NA; J gene: TRBJ1-3; V gene: TRBV9; D gene: NA; CDR3 protein: CASADDGHSGNTIYF; CDR3 DNA: TGTGCCAGCGCCGACGACGGGCACTCTGGAAACACCATATATTTT
clone size: NA; J gene: TRBJ1-1; V gene: TRBV9; D gene: NA; CDR3 protein: CASSPKEF; CDR3 DNA: TGTGCCAGCAGCCCAAAGGAATTT
clone size: NA; J gene: TRBJ2-5; V gene: TRBV7-7; D gene: TRBD1; CDR3 protein: CASSAQTGGETQYF; CDR3 DNA: TGTGCCAGCAGCGCCCAGACAGGGGGAGAGACCCAGTACTTC
clone size: few; J gene: TRBJ2-1; V gene: TRBV28; D gene: NA; CDR3 protein: CASSLLSRALYNEQFF; CDR3 DNA: TGTGCCAGCAGTTTATTGAGCAGGGCGTTGTACAATGAGCAGTTCTTC
clone size: NA; J gene: TRBJ1-2; V gene: TRBV4-2; D gene: NA; CDR3 protein: CASSQVTGRDYTF; CDR3 DNA: TGTGCCAGCAGCCAAGTAACAGGGAGGGACTACACCTTC
clone size: few; J gene: TRBJ2-1; V gene: TRBV21-1; D gene: NA; CDR3 protein: CASSKKLRAHEQFF; CDR3 DNA: TGTGCCAGCAGCAAAAAGTTGAGGGCCCATGAGCAGTTCTTC
clone size: once; J gene: TRBJ2-7; V gene: TRBV27; D gene: NA; CDR3 protein: CASSSGGRERREQYF; CDR3 DNA: TGTGCCAGCAGTTCGGGTGGACGGGAGCGGCGCGAGCAGTACTTC
clone size: NA; J gene: TRBJ2-5; V gene: TRBV6-1; D gene: TRBD2; CDR3 protein: CATSDSTSGRKTQYF; CDR3 DNA: TGTGCCACCAGTGATTCGACTAGCGGGAGAAAGACCCAGTACTTC
clone size: once; J gene: TRBJ1-2; V gene: TRBV7-9; D gene: NA; CDR3 protein: CASSLKAGDGYTF; CDR3 DNA: TGTGCCAGCAGTCTAAAAGCAGGGGATGGCTACACCTTC
clone size: NA; J gene: TRBJ2-5; V gene: TRBV11-2; D gene: TRBD2; CDR3 protein: CASSFGLAGTTQETQYF; CDR3 DNA: TGTGCCAGCAGCTTCGGACTAGCGGGAACGACCCAAGAGACCCAGTACTTC
clone size: few; J gene: TRBJ1-3; V gene: TRBV6-5; D gene: NA; CDR3 protein: CASSETGGNTIYF; CDR3 DNA: TGTGCCAGCAGTGAGACAGGAGGAAACACCATATATTTT
clone size: NA; J gene: TRBJ2-7; V gene: TRBV7-9; D gene: NA; CDR3 protein: CASSFAGLSYEQYF; CDR3 DNA: TGTGCCAGCAGCTTCGCAGGCCTTTCCTACGAGCAGTACTTC
clone size: NA; J gene: TRBJ1-5; V gene: TRBV2; D gene: NA; CDR3 protein: CASSGSSYNQPQHF; CDR3 DNA: TGTGCCAGCAGTGGTAGTAGTTATAATCAGCCCCAGCATTTT
clone size: NA; J gene: TRBJ2-5; V gene: TRBV4-1; D gene: NA; CDR3 protein: CASRQAGSKETQYF; CDR3 DNA: TGCGCCAGCAGGCAAGCAGGGAGTAAAGAGACCCAGTACTTC
clone size: NA; J gene: TRBJ2-7; V gene: TRBV30; D gene: NA; CDR3 protein: CAWSPGYGYEQYF; CDR3 DNA: TGTGCCTGGAGTCCAGGGTACGGTTACGAGCAGTACTTC
clone size: NA; J gene: TRBJ1-2; V gene: TRBV5-5; D gene: NA; CDR3 protein: CASSLAGQFGAYGYTF; CDR3 DNA: TGTGCCAGCAGCTTGGCCGGACAGTTTGGGGCCTATGGCTACACCTTC
clone size: NA; J gene: TRBJ2-7; V gene: TRBV30; D gene: TRBD1; CDR3 protein: CAWSVQGTGLRLRYEQYF; CDR3 DNA: TGTGCCTGGAGTGTCCAAGGGACAGGCCTTCGGTTACGATACGAGCAGTACTTC
clone size: NA; J gene: TRBJ2-1; V gene: TRBV7-9; D gene: NA; CDR3 protein: CASSLGRAVNEQFF; CDR3 DNA: TGTGCCAGCAGCTTAGGGCGGGCAGTCAATGAGCAGTTCTTC
clone size: NA; J gene: TRBJ2-7; V gene: TRBV2; D gene: NA; CDR3 protein: CASSEQGLEDEQYF; CDR3 DNA: TGTGCCAGCAGTGAACAGGGCCTGGAAGACGAGCAGTACTTC
clone size: NA; J gene: TRBJ2-3; V gene: TRBV19; D gene: NA; CDR3 protein: CASSIEENTQYF; CDR3 DNA: TGTGCCAGTAGTATAGAGGAAAATACGCAGTATTTT
clone size: NA; J gene: TRBJ1-2; V gene: TRBV27; D gene: NA; CDR3 protein: CASSLSGSRNYGYTF; CDR3 DNA: TGTGCCAGCAGTTTATCGGGTAGCAGGAACTATGGCTACACCTTC
clone size: NA; J gene: TRBJ2-7; V gene: TRBV5-1; D gene: NA; CDR3 protein: CASSPRTGSSYEQYF; CDR3 DNA: TGCGCCAGCAGCCCCAGGACGGGGAGCTCCTACGAGCAGTACTTC
clone size: NA; J gene: TRBJ2-1; V gene: TRBV5-1; D gene: NA; CDR3 protein: CASSLGQVVDEQFF; CDR3 DNA: TGCGCCAGCAGCTTGGGGCAGGTAGTCGATGAGCAGTTCTTC
clone size: NA; J gene: TRBJ1-4; V gene: TRBV29-1; D gene: NA; CDR3 protein: CSVGSGSEKLFF; CDR3 DNA: TGCAGCGTTGGCTCCGGCAGTGAAAAACTGTTTTTT
clone size: NA; J gene: TRBJ2-5; V gene: TRBV6-4; D gene: TRBD2; CDR3 protein: CASSPTRTSPGRGRRGTQYF; CDR3 DNA: TGTGCCAGCAGCCCTACCCGGACTAGTCCCGGTCGAGGTCGAAGGGGGACCCAGTACTTC
clone size: NA; J gene: TRBJ2-7; V gene: TRBV29-1; D gene: TRBD2; CDR3 protein: CSVHARRGLAGVIGQYF; CDR3 DNA: TGCAGCGTTCACGCGCGGAGGGGACTAGCGGGAGTAATAGGGCAGTACTTC
clone size: NA; J gene: TRBJ1-2; V gene: TRBV9; D gene: NA; CDR3 protein: CASSQGSAAYGYTF; CDR3 DNA: TGTGCCAGCAGCCAGGGTTCCGCGGCCTATGGCTACACCTTC
clone size: once; J gene: TRBJ2-7; V gene: TRBV4-2; D gene: TRBD1; CDR3 protein: CASSQGDRSYEQYF; CDR3 DNA: TGTGCCAGCAGCCAAGGGGACAGGTCCTACGAGCAGTACTTC
clone size: NA; J gene: TRBJ1-1; V gene: TRBV27; D gene: NA; CDR3 protein: CATGRHSANTEAFF; CDR3 DNA: TGTGCCACCGGGAGGCACAGTGCGAACACTGAAGCTTTCTTT
clone size: NA; J gene: TRBJ1-3; V gene: TRBV7-9; D gene: NA; CDR3 protein: CASSLDRSSGNTIYF; CDR3 DNA: TGTGCCAGCAGCTTAGATCGTTCTTCTGGAAACACCATATATTTT
clone size: NA; J gene: TRBJ1-5; V gene: TRBV28; D gene: NA; CDR3 protein: CASSLSMLSNQPQHF; CDR3 DNA: TGTGCCAGCAGTTTAAGCATGCTTAGCAATCAGCCCCAGCATTTT
clone size: few; J gene: TRBJ1-5; V gene: TRBV28; D gene: TRBD1; CDR3 protein: CASSLAGGNQPQHF; CDR3 DNA: TGTGCCAGCAGTTTAGCAGGGGGTAATCAGCCCCAGCATTTT
clone size: NA; J gene: TRBJ2-3; V gene: TRBV5-1; D gene: NA; CDR3 protein: CASRAGLPTDTQYF; CDR3 DNA: TGCGCCAGCAGGGCAGGGTTACCCACAGATACGCAGTATTTT
clone size: NA; J gene: TRBJ2-7; V gene: TRBV28; D gene: TRBD1; CDR3 protein: CASTGGQGRHEQYF; CDR3 DNA: TGTGCCAGCACGGGGGGACAGGGGAGGCACGAGCAGTACTTC
clone size: NA; J gene: TRBJ2-5; V gene: TRBV27; D gene: TRBD2; CDR3 protein: CASSLSLAGGPQYF; CDR3 DNA: TGTGCCAGCAGTTTATCCCTAGCGGGAGGCCCCCAGTACTTC
clone size: NA; J gene: TRBJ1-3; V gene: TRBV10-3; D gene: NA; CDR3 protein: CAISESGGNTIYF; CDR3 DNA: TGTGCCATCAGTGAGTCAGGGGGAAACACCATATATTTT